The next 25 T cell receptor beta chains were all read from a single sample in a study of T cells in Graves' hyperthyroidism and ophthalmopathy. Authors of the study amplified TCR beta CDR3 regions from RNA transcripts. The primer set for the first-round RT-PCR of the TCR CDR3 was HTBI. TCRdb analysed the multiplex PCR reads with MiXCR anew, one entry per CDR3 protein. The repertoire includes roughly 380,000 distinct CDR3 sequences, approximately 20% of them detected once, and around 4% sits in the top ten. Sample: blood. These receptors all stem from a woman aged 18-29 years with Graves' hyperthyroidism.

Ten or more counts support this clonotype. The chain employs TRBV5-1 and TRBJ1-1; 7 bases map to TRBD1. Germline V gene data show CDR1 as SGHRS and CDR2 as YFSETQ. V was clipped by 6 bases and J by 7 bases; unmatched bases: 9. The CDR3 is made up of 13 amino acids. CDR3 residues: CASTSAGGVEAFF. The CDR3 coding sequence is TGCGCCAGCACCTCGGCAGGGGGAGTTGAAGCTTTCTTT.

Ten or more counts support this clonotype. J is TRBJ1-1 and V is TRBV3-1, with D unclear. Germline loops: CDR1 LGHDT, CDR2 YNNKEL (reference sequence). The CDR3 is made up of 13 amino acids. V shed 1 base and J shed 4 bases, with 7 bases lying between them. CDR3 sequence reads: CASSQAFGTEAFF. CDR3 bases: TGTGCCAGCAGCCAAGCTTTCGGCACTGAAGCTTTCTTT.

The chain is built from TRBV28 and TRBJ1-5, with D perhaps matching TRBD1 (6 bases). The CDR3 is made up of 15 amino acids. Trimming took 7 bases from V and 0 from J, leaving 13 bases between them. Looked up from germline, CDR1 is MDHEN and CDR2 is SYDVKM. The CDR3 is CASTGTTDSNQPQHF. The CDR3 nucleotides read TGTGCCAGCACCGGGACAACCGATAGCAATCAGCCCCAGCATTTT.

The chain links TRBV2 to TRBJ1-2; D gene unclear. This CDR3 contains 14 residues. Trimming stripped 7 bases from V and 2 bases from J, with 14 bases between. Germline-derived CDR1 and CDR2 are SNHLY and FYNNEI. The chain's CDR3 is CASTRAGSNYGYTF. CDR3 nucleotide sequence: TGTGCCAGCACGAGGGCGGGCTCAAACTATGGCTACACCTTC.

The genes are TRBV5-1 and TRBJ2-5; 10 bases align to TRBD1. The CDR3 is made up of 17 amino acids. V lost 0 bases and J lost 2; bases outside the gene matches: 7. Germline-derived CDR1 and CDR2 are SGHRS and YFSETQ. The CDR3 reads CASSLARLGQGQETQYF. The CDR3 bases are TGCGCCAGCAGCTTGGCCAGGTTGGGACAGGGGCAAGAGACCCAGTACTTC.

This clonotype was detected ten times or more. A read error may produce the germline difference seen at one junction end. This sequence joins TRBV5-1 and TRBJ2-7, with 7 bases fitting TRBD2. The CDR3 covers 13 residues. Germline CDR1 SGHRS, CDR2 YFSETQ. The CDR3 region is CASSFGGGYEQYF. In nucleotides, the CDR3 is TGTGCCAGCAGTTTCGGCGGGGGCTACGAGCAGTACTTC. The full variable domain, with the rest looked up from reference TRBV5-1 and TRBJ2-7, is KAGVTQTPRYLIKTRGQQVTLSCSPISGHRSVSWYQQTPGQGLQFLFEYFSETQRNKGNFPGRFSGRQFSNSRSEMNVSTLELGDSALYLCASSFGGGYEQYFGPGTRLTVT.

This clonotype was recorded at least ten times. J is TRBJ1-1 and V is TRBV20-1; D is possibly TRBD1 (5 bases). With 6 bases removed from V and 1 base from J, the gap between germline ends came to 15 bases. This CDR3 is 14 amino acids long. Germline CDR1 reads DFQATT; CDR2 reads SNEGSKA (reference sequence). The CDR3 region has the DNA TGCAGTGCCGAAAGGGACCGAAGGAACACTGAAGCTTTCTTT. It encodes CSAERDRRNTEAFF.

There are many counts of this clonotype. CDR3 amino acids: CASRAGSRMNTEAFF. DNA of the CDR3: TGCGCCAGCAGGGCGGGGTCGAGGATGAACACTGAAGCTTTCTTT. This rearrangement joins TRBV5-1 to TRBJ1-1; D gene unclear. The germline CDR1 and CDR2 sequences are SGHRS and YFSETQ. CDR3 length: 15 amino acids. With 5 bases removed from V and 0 bases from J, the gap between germline ends came to 14 bases.

In its sample, this clonotype was seen a few times. The conserved closing phenylalanine or tryptophan is absent in this CDR3, likely reflecting a read error. V is TRBV7-6 and J is TRBJ2-2, with TRBD1 as a possible D gene (5 bases). Trimming left V 5 bases short and J 4 bases short, with 8 bases between. This CDR3 is 13 amino acids long. Germline-derived CDR1 and CDR2 are SGHVS and FNYEAQ. The CDR3 is CASSLTVTGELFY. The CDR3, as DNA: TGTGCCAGCAGCCTGACAGTCACCGGGGAGCTGTTTTAT.

This chain uses TRBV11-2 with TRBJ2-7; tentatively, D is TRBD1 (6 bases). Trimming stripped 5 bases from V and 7 bases from J, with 21 bases between. Germline V CDR1 and CDR2: SGHAT, FQNNGV. There are 15 residues in the CDR3. This chain's CDR3 is CASSPDPGQFQEQYF. CDR3 coding DNA: TGTGCCAGCAGCCCGGATCCGGGACAATTTCAGGAGCAGTACTTC.

This clonotype was counted a few times. The gene calls are TRBV18 and TRBJ2-2; D is ambiguous. In germline, CDR1 is KGHSH, CDR2 LQKENI. There are 14 residues in the CDR3. V shed 1 base and J shed 6 bases, with 9 bases lying between them. Here the CDR3 DNA reads TGTGCCAGCTCACCACAGAAGGTAGCCGGGGAGCTGTTTTTT. Its translation is CASSPQKVAGELFF.

This clonotype has at least ten counts. The rearrangement links TRBV28 to TRBJ1-2; the match to TRBD1 covers 9 bases. V lost 6 bases and J lost 0; bases outside the gene matches: 8. This CDR3 has 16 amino acids. Germline V gene data show CDR1 as MDHEN and CDR2 as SYDVKM. The CDR3 loop reads CASRYRGRGANYGYTF. The CDR3 DNA is TGTGCCAGCAGATACAGGGGGCGCGGGGCTAACTATGGCTACACCTTC.

This chain joins TRBV29-1 and TRBJ2-5, with TRBD1 identical over 8 bases. Germline lookup yields CDR1 SQVTM and CDR2 ANQGSEA. The CDR3 spans 12 residues. V shed 5 bases and J 4 bases; nucleotides not matched to a gene: 3. The CDR3 here is CSVRTGPETQYF. DNA for the CDR3: TGCAGCGTTCGGACAGGGCCAGAGACCCAGTACTTC.

This clonotype was observed at least ten times. The V call is TRBV10-2, the J call TRBJ2-5; D may be TRBD1 or TRBD2 (5 bases each). The CDR3 length is 13 residues. Trimming removed 3 bases at V and 5 bases at J, with 10 bases between. Per germline, CDR1 WSHSY and CDR2 SAAADI. In nucleotides, the CDR3 is TGCGCCAGCAGTGACTTCAGGGAGGAGACCCAGTACTTC. Translating it yields CASSDFREETQYF.

This clonotype was counted ten times or more. The chain couples TRBV6-1 to TRBJ1-1; the match to TRBD1 covers 7 bases. The CDR3 extends over 14 amino acids. Germline assignment: CDR1 MNHNS and CDR2 SASEGT. J lost 0 bases, V lost 7 bases, and 5 bases had no gene match. The CDR3 loop reads CASKGTVMNTEAFF. The CDR3 nucleotides read TGTGCCAGCAAAGGGACAGTTATGAACACTGAAGCTTTCTTT.

This clonotype was found many times. The chain combines TRBV5-1 with TRBJ2-7, with unresolved D. CDR3 length: 15 amino acids. The V gene's germline CDR1 is SGHRS and CDR2 YFSETQ. V was cut by 1 base and J by 2 bases, with 13 bases left in between. The CDR3 reads CASSLSVSTPYEQYF. In DNA, the CDR3 is TGCGCCAGCAGCTTGTCGGTCAGTACCCCCTACGAGCAGTACTTC.

This clonotype was seen repeatedly, ten times or more. Relative to the germline gene, one junction end is altered; a read error may explain this. V and J are TRBV5-1 and TRBJ1-1; D is unresolved. This CDR3 comprises 13 residues. Germline CDR1 reads SGHRS; CDR2 reads YFSETQ. CDR3 sequence reads: CASSLGENTEAFF. CDR3 nucleotides: TGTGCCAGCAGCTTAGGAGAGAACACTGAAGCTTTCTTT.

This clonotype has a count of ten or more. This chain links TRBV9 with TRBJ2-2; D is uncertain. The germline V and J ends were trimmed by 1 base and 6 bases, with 4 bases remaining between them. This CDR3 comprises 12 residues. The germline CDR1 and CDR2 sequences are SGDLS and YYNGEE. The CDR3 DNA sequence: TGTGCCAGCAGCGTATACCCCGGGGAGCTGTTTTTT. Amino acid sequence: CASSVYPGELFF.

This clonotype was detected many times. The CDR3 DNA reads as TGTGCCAGCAGTTACCCGACAGGGGGCAAGGCTGAAGCTTTCTTT. Its protein is CASSYPTGGKAEAFF. The chain combines TRBV6-5 with TRBJ1-1; TRBD1 agrees at 10 bases. CDR1 MNHEY and CDR2 SVGAGI come from the germline V gene. CDR3 size: 15 residues. The trim removed 2 bases at V and 6 bases at J, leaving 6 bases unmatched.

This clonotype was picked up a small number of times. This chain links TRBV5-1 with TRBJ2-3, with D unresolved. V was shortened by 3 bases and J by 5 bases, with 13 bases between the two germline ends. This CDR3 comprises 14 residues. From germline, CDR1 is SGHRS and CDR2 YFSETQ. The CDR3 DNA is TGCGCCAGCAGCTCCGCTGGGTCCCAAGATACGCAGTATTTT. As protein: CASSSAGSQDTQYF. Full variable domain (missing parts from reference TRBV5-1 and TRBJ2-3): KAGVTQTPRYLIKTRGQQVTLSCSPISGHRSVSWYQQTPGQGLQFLFEYFSETQRNKGNFPGRFSGRQFSNSRSEMNVSTLELGDSALYLCASSSAGSQDTQYFGPGTRLTVL.

The genes are TRBV3-1 and TRBJ1-5, with D unresolved. In germline, CDR1 is LGHDT, CDR2 YNNKEL (reference sequence). The V end lost 1 base, the J end lost 5 bases, and 12 bases lay between the germline ends. The CDR3 loop spans 15 amino acids. Written as DNA, the CDR3 is TGTGCCAGCAGCCAAGGTGTGGCACAAGATCAGCCCCAGCATTTT. Encoded protein: CASSQGVAQDQPQHF.

This clonotype was counted at least ten times. V and J are TRBV2 and TRBJ1-2; no firm D call. The CDR3 length is 16 residues. V was shortened by 0 bases and J by 0 bases, with 11 bases between the two germline ends. Germline V gene sequence: CDR1 SNHLY, CDR2 FYNNEI. The CDR3 sequence: CASSEARSLANYGYTF. In DNA, the CDR3 is TGTGCCAGCAGTGAAGCGCGGAGCCTCGCTAACTATGGCTACACCTTC.

The V call is TRBV6-2 or TRBV6-3, the J call TRBJ2-7, with 7 bases aligning to TRBD2. The CDR3 length is 14 residues. The junction had 8 bases not matched to a gene; V was cut back by 7 bases and J by 2 bases. Germline CDR1 reads MNHEY; CDR2 reads SVGEGT. The CDR3, as DNA: TGTGCCAGCAAAAAACCCGGGGGGACCTACGAGCAGTACTTC. It codes for CASKKPGGTYEQYF.

This clonotype has at least ten counts. The chain has TRBV20-1 and TRBJ1-1, with D unresolved. V was shortened by 0 bases and J by 6 bases, with 11 bases between the two germline ends. The CDR3 loop spans 13 amino acids. CDR1 is DFQATT, CDR2 SNEGSKA, per germline (reference sequence). Here the CDR3 reads CSARDGLLPEAFF. CDR3 coding DNA: TGCAGTGCTAGAGACGGCCTCCTCCCTGAAGCTTTCTTT.

This clonotype came up a few times. The chain combines TRBV3-1 with TRBJ2-7; TRBD2 matches 10 bases. There are 16 residues in the CDR3. The J segment lost 0 bases and the V segment lost 1 base, leaving 3 bases of the junction unmatched. CDR1 and CDR2 (germline): LGHDT, YNNKEL (reference sequence). Here the CDR3 DNA reads TGTGCCAGCAGCCAAGTAGCGGGGGGCCACTCCTACGAGCAGTACTTC. Protein sequence: CASSQVAGGHSYEQYF.